Sequencing of this T cell receptor beta chain was carried out in a study of response to subunit inactivated influenza vaccine. Study results and limitations: Authors suggested seasonal influenza vaccinations each recruit few new T cells.

TCRdb fed the RT-PCR reads into MiXCR, producing one record per CDR3 protein. Here the sample spans a few hundred thousand distinct CDR3 sequences, 10% to 11% being singletons. This clonotype showed up many times. Its antigen remains unknown. V lost 0 bases to trimming and J lost 1 base, with 13 bases between them. Germline-derived CDR1 and CDR2 are SGHTA and FQGNSA. The CDR3 length is 17 residues. This clonotype originated in a man in his fifties who received an inactivated influenza vaccine. This chain links TRBV7-2 with TRBJ1-5; D unresolved. Source: PBMCs from blood, taken 40 to 50 days after vaccination. CDR3 residues: CASSLARTQWSNQPQHF. The DNA of the CDR3 is TGTGCCAGCAGCTTAGCTCGTACCCAGTGGAGCAATCAGCCCCAGCATTTT.